A single T cell receptor (beta chain) is shown here with its context. The data belong to a study of blood T cell repertoires in COVID-19. The repertoire was sequenced with immunoSEQ multiplex PCR; TCRdb's copy has only in-frame clones and lacks some. The top ten clones hold 20% to 25% of a sample with about 190,000 clones, nearly 90% of them seen once. There are 13 residues in the CDR3. The V end lost 0 bases, the J end lost 5 bases, and 4 bases lay between the germline ends. Germline lookup yields CDR1 ENHRY and CDR2 SYGVKD. Sequencing input: peripheral blood. The receptor's source is a man in his fifties or sixties with active or convalescent COVID-19. The rearrangement links TRBV10-3 to TRBJ1-4; D unclear. The CDR3 reads CAISESENEKLFF. CDR3 nucleotide sequence: TGTGCCATCAGTGAGTCAGAGAATGAAAAACTGTTTTTT.